The rows below give T cell receptor beta chains drawn from one sample of a study of vaccination effects on CD4 cells after COVID-19. The antigens of these receptors remain unknown. Sequencing was performed with immunoSEQ multiplex PCR; in TCRdb, only in-frame clones are kept and a portion is missing. Of roughly 30,000 clones listed, around 74% were seen once; the top ten hold 6.5% to 7.5%. The starting material was CD4+ T cells from PBMCs cultured without peptide, obtained after COVID-19 vaccination. Receptor source: a human donor who had a prior SARS-CoV-2 infection. Each CDR3 is given with its conserved first and last residue. The order of the fields is V gene, D gene, J gene, CDR3 protein, CDR3 DNA. D genes are given only for firm matches.

v_call: TRBV7-9; d_call: NA; j_call: TRBJ2-1; cdr3_aa: CASSRQGIYWTPSYNEQFF; cdr3_nt: TGTGCCAGCAGCCGACAAGGGATTTATTGGACCCCCTCCTACAATGAGCAGTTCTTC
v_call: TRBV12-3/TRBV12-4; d_call: NA; j_call: TRBJ2-1; cdr3_aa: CASSPTLPNEQFF; cdr3_nt: TGTGCCAGCAGTCCCACCCTACCCAATGAGCAGTTCTTC
v_call: TRBV6-2/TRBV6-3; d_call: NA; j_call: TRBJ2-1; cdr3_aa: CASSYFSVSSYNEQFF; cdr3_nt: TGTGCCAGCAGTTACTTCTCCGTTAGCTCCTACAATGAGCAGTTCTTC
v_call: TRBV6-1; d_call: NA; j_call: TRBJ1-5; cdr3_aa: CASSERFGNQPQHF; cdr3_nt: TGTGCCAGCAGTGAAAGGTTCGGAAATCAGCCCCAGCATTTT
v_call: TRBV12-3/TRBV12-4; d_call: NA; j_call: TRBJ1-1; cdr3_aa: CASSLVFGTEAFF; cdr3_nt: TGTGCCAGCAGTTTAGTATTCGGCACTGAAGCTTTCTTT
v_call: TRBV24-1; d_call: NA; j_call: TRBJ2-3; cdr3_aa: CATSIEATDTQYF; cdr3_nt: TGTGCCACTTCTATTGAGGCCACAGATACGCAGTATTTT
v_call: TRBV18; d_call: NA; j_call: TRBJ1-5; cdr3_aa: CASSPVGAIGNQPQHF; cdr3_nt: TGTGCCAGCTCACCGGTGGGGGCGATTGGCAATCAGCCCCAGCATTTT
v_call: TRBV5-1; d_call: NA; j_call: TRBJ2-3; cdr3_aa: CASSLEGSTDTQYF; cdr3_nt: TGCGCCAGCAGCTTGGAAGGGAGCACAGATACGCAGTATTTT
v_call: TRBV18; d_call: NA; j_call: TRBJ2-3; cdr3_aa: CASSPGWTDTQYF; cdr3_nt: TGTGCCAGCTCACCAGGATGGACAGATACGCAGTATTTT
v_call: TRBV11-2; d_call: NA; j_call: TRBJ1-1; cdr3_aa: CASSLDGANTEAFF; cdr3_nt: TGTGCCAGCAGCTTAGACGGCGCCAACACTGAAGCTTTCTTT
v_call: TRBV15; d_call: NA; j_call: TRBJ1-6; cdr3_aa: CATSRDIQDNNSPLHF; cdr3_nt: TGTGCCACCAGCAGAGATATACAGGATAACAATTCACCCCTCCACTTT
v_call: TRBV27; d_call: NA; j_call: TRBJ2-7; cdr3_aa: CASSQQLGTYEQYF; cdr3_nt: TGTGCCAGCAGTCAACAACTAGGGACCTACGAGCAGTACTTC